This TCR beta chain was sequenced in a study of T cell responses to AZD1222 COVID-19 vaccine. Study-wide points: Repertoires in all cases were sampled only once the peak T cell response had passed. Clonal diversity may have been underestimated in mostly white British donors.

Comment on this clone: What it binds is not known.

Profiling relied on immunoSEQ multiplex PCR, and the TCRdb table lists in-frame clones only, not all of them. The repertoire holds 90,000 to 130,000 clones, with around 93% as singletons. V dropped 4 bases and J dropped 0 bases, with 10 bases sitting between them. CDR1 MRHNA and CDR2 SNTAGT come from the germline V gene. CDR3 length: 15 amino acids. This receptor was identified in an adult in good health. Specimen: peripheral blood, collected on day 0 of AZD1222 vaccination. This chain uses TRBV6-4 with TRBJ2-1; D is possibly TRBD2 (6 bases). Here the CDR3 DNA reads TGTGCCAGCAGTGCGGGGGATCGCTCCTACAATGAGCAGTTCTTC. Its translation: CASSAGDRSYNEQFF.